The 3 T cell receptor beta chains given below trace back to one sample, sequenced in a study of OX40 agonist ivuxolimab in advanced cancers. Data came from immunoSEQ multiplex PCR; TCRdb stores just in-frame clones and leaves some out. The data hold tens of thousands of clones, with 75% to 95% observed a single time. The sample in question was CD4+ or CD8+ T cells sorted from blood, obtained in a trial of the OX40 agonist ivuxolimab. These receptor sequences come from an adult with an advanced solid tumor such as melanoma, head and neck, liver or kidney cancer.

The chain has TRBV5-1 and TRBJ1-4; possibly TRBD1 for D (5 bases). Trimming stripped 2 bases from V and 2 bases from J, with 13 bases between. There are 16 residues in the CDR3. Germline V lookup: CDR1 SGHRS, CDR2 YFSETQ. CDR3 loop: CASSFQGPETNEKLFF. The CDR3 DNA follows: TGCGCCAGCAGCTTCCAGGGACCGGAGACTAATGAAAAACTGTTTTTT.

V is TRBV19 and J is TRBJ2-7; weak D call: TRBD1 (5 bases). The CDR3 is 15 amino acids. In germline, CDR1 is LNHDA, CDR2 SQIVND (reference sequence). Trimming shortened V by 5 bases and J by 3 bases, and 17 bases separated the two germline ends. As DNA, the CDR3 is TGTGCCAGTAGTCCGCCCGGAAGACAGAACTACGAGCAGTACTTC. Translated: CASSPPGRQNYEQYF.

This clone ranks as medium-sized (0.01 to 0.1%). In nucleotides, the CDR3 is TGTGCCAGCAGCTTAAGCCCGACTAGCGGGAGGCAGAATGAGCAGTTCTTC. As protein: CASSLSPTSGRQNEQFF. V and J are TRBV7-3 and TRBJ2-1; 13 nucleotides align to TRBD2. The CDR3 spans 17 residues. The V gene end was trimmed by 1 base and the J gene end by 7 bases; junction bases not matched to a gene: 7. CDR1 is SGHTA and CDR2 is FQGTGA in the germline V gene.